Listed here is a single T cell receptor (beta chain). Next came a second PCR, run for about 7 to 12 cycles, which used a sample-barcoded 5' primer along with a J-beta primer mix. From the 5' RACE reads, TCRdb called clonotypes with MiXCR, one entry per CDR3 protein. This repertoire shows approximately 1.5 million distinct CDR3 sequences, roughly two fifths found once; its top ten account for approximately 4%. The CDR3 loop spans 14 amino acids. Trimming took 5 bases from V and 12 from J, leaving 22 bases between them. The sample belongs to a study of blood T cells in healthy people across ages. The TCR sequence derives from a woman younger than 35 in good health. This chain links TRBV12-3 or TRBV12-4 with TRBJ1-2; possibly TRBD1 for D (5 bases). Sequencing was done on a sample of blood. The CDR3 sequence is CASSITGDPRGNTF. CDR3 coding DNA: TGTGCCAGCAGTATTACTGGCGACCCTCGGGGGAACACCTTC.